This is a list of T cell receptor beta chains from one sample in a study of T cell responses to AZD1222 COVID-19 vaccine. TCRdb's table, derived via immunoSEQ multiplex PCR, lists solely in-frame clones and lacks some. The data hold more than 250,000 clones, with more than 85% observed a single time. The starting material was peripheral blood, obtained on day 0 of AZD1222 vaccination. All receptors derive from an adult in good health. The CDR3 runs from the conserved cysteine through the conserved F or W. Fields, in order: J gene, V gene, D gene, clone size, CDR3 DNA, CDR3 protein. D genes are given only for firm matches. The size of a clone is reported for some rows only, either as once, few or many, or as a class for expanded clones.

>TRBJ1-4|TRBV19|.|.
TGTGCCAGTAGTACCCCCCGGCAGTCACCGCTATCACCTAATGAAAAACTGTTTTTT
CASSTPRQSPLSPNEKLFF
>TRBJ2-3|TRBV24-1|.|.
TGTGCCACCAGTGAAAGCACAGATACGCAGTATTTT
CATSESTDTQYF
>TRBJ1-4|TRBV30|TRBD1|.
TGTGCCTGGAGTGAAACAGGGGCTAGAGAAAAACTGTTTTTT
CAWSETGAREKLFF
>TRBJ2-1|TRBV5-1|TRBD1|.
TGCGCCAGTATGAGCGGACAGGGGAAAAATGAGCAGTTCTTC
CASMSGQGKNEQFF
>TRBJ2-2|TRBV10-2|TRBD2|.
TGCGCCAGCCGATGGGGGGGGAACACCGGGGAGCTGTTTTTT
CASRWGGNTGELFF
>TRBJ2-3|TRBV2|TRBD2|.
TGTGCCAGCAGTTCTCGAGGGACTAGCGGGGGTTATGATACGCAGTATTTT
CASSSRGTSGGYDTQYF
>TRBJ2-1|TRBV24-1|TRBD1|.
TGTGCCACCAGTGACCCTACAGGGGGCCGTAACAATGAGCAGTTCTTC
CATSDPTGGRNNEQFF
>TRBJ1-6|TRBV5-4|.|.
TGTGCCAGCAGCTTCAATCAGGGAGGCAATTCACCCCTCCACTTT
CASSFNQGGNSPLHF
>TRBJ1-1|TRBV12-3/TRBV12-4|.|.
TGTGCCAGCACCGGGGGGGGGACTGAAGCTTTCTTT
CASTGGGTEAFF
>TRBJ2-1|TRBV28|TRBD2|.
TGTGCCATCGGCGGTAGCGGGAGAATTCTTTTCTACAATGAGCAGTTCTTC
CAIGGSGRILFYNEQFF
>TRBJ2-3|TRBV29-1|.|.
TGCAGCGTGACGGACTCAGATACGCAGTATTTT
CSVTDSDTQYF
>TRBJ1-5|TRBV19|.|once
TGTGCCAGCAACAGGGTCAATCAGCCCCAGCATTTT
CASNRVNQPQHF
>TRBJ1-3|TRBV5-1|.|.
TGCGCCAGCAGCTTGGATGGAGCAGGCGGAAACACCATATATTTT
CASSLDGAGGNTIYF
>TRBJ2-5|TRBV19|TRBD1|.
TGTGCCAGTAGTCTTAGGACAGGGCAAGAGACCCAGTACTTC
CASSLRTGQETQYF
>TRBJ1-6|TRBV28|.|.
TGTGCCAGCAGTTTTGAAGTTTCACCCCTCCACTTT
CASSFEVSPLHF
>TRBJ1-6|TRBV28|TRBD1|.
TGTGCCAGCAGTCCCTGGGACAGCAAGAATTCACCCCTCCACTTT
CASSPWDSKNSPLHF
>TRBJ2-2|TRBV7-2|.|.
TGTGCCAGCAGCCCAGGGGGGGCCATGACCGGGGAGCTGTTTTTT
CASSPGGAMTGELFF
>TRBJ1-2|TRBV14|.|.
TGTGCCAGCAGCCGCGCCGGAGGACCCTACTTTAACTATGGCTACACCTTC
CASSRAGGPYFNYGYTF
>TRBJ2-2|TRBV2|TRBD1|.
TGTGCCAGCAGTCTCTTCAGGGGGTTTGACGGGGAGCTGTTTTTT
CASSLFRGFDGELFF
>TRBJ1-2|TRBV21-1|.|.
TGTGCCAGCAGCTGCCCTGGGTACACCTTC
CASSCPGYTF
>TRBJ1-1|TRBV19|.|.
TGTGCCTGCAGGGCGGGCGGGGGGAACACTGAAGCTTTCTTT
CACRAGGGNTEAFF
>TRBJ2-1|TRBV19|TRBD2|.
TGTGCCAGTAGTATCTGGCGGGGGGGGAGCTACAATGAGCAGTTCTTC
CASSIWRGGSYNEQFF
>TRBJ2-3|TRBV5-1|.|.
TGCGCCAGCAGCCCCCCTCGGAAAGGCACAGATACGCAGTATTTT
CASSPPRKGTDTQYF
>TRBJ2-3|TRBV7-2|TRBD2|.
TGTGCCAGCAGCTTGTGGGAGGGGAACACAGATACGCAGTATTTT
CASSLWEGNTDTQYF
>TRBJ1-1|TRBV20-1|.|.
TGCAGTGCTAGTAGGACAGACAGCACTGAAGCTTTCTTT
CSASRTDSTEAFF
>TRBJ2-3|TRBV10-3|.|.
TGTGCCATCACCGCCGCGGGATGGACAGATACGCAGTATTTT
CAITAAGWTDTQYF
>TRBJ2-3|TRBV10-3|.|.
TGTGCCGCCTCGGACAGCCCCACAGATACGCAGTATTTT
CAASDSPTDTQYF
>TRBJ2-1|TRBV5-1|.|.
TGCGCCAGCAGCTCGACTCCAGGGCCCTCCTACAATGAGCAGTTCTTC
CASSSTPGPSYNEQFF
>TRBJ1-2|TRBV28|.|once
TGTGCCAGCAGTTCCTCACTCCTTTATGGCTACACCTTC
CASSSSLLYGYTF
>TRBJ2-7|TRBV28|.|.
TGTGCCAGCAGTTTAGGGGGCGAGCAGTACTTC
CASSLGGEQYF
>TRBJ2-3|TRBV5-8|.|.
TGTGCCAGCTTAGCAACAGACTACTCGCTGAATACGCAGTATTTT
CASLATDYSLNTQYF
>TRBJ2-1|TRBV7-6|.|once
TGTGCCAGCAGTCGGGCGGGGGCCATCTACAATGAGCAGTTCTTC
CASSRAGAIYNEQFF
>TRBJ2-7|TRBV27|.|.
TGTGCCAGCAGTCCGAGGACGGGGCTATACGAGCAGTACTTC
CASSPRTGLYEQYF
>TRBJ1-1|TRBV3-1/TRBV3-2|.|.
TGTGCCAGCAGCCAAACCCTTCGACCGTTGGAGAACACTGAAGCTTTCTTT
CASSQTLRPLENTEAFF
>TRBJ2-5|TRBV5-4|TRBD2|.
TGTGCCAGCAGCTCACTTCAGGCGGGAGGCCGAGAGACCCAGTACTTC
CASSSLQAGGRETQYF
>TRBJ2-2|TRBV9|.|.
TGTGCCAGCAGGAGAGGAAGGACGGGGACCGGGGAGCTGTTTTTT
CASRRGRTGTGELFF
>TRBJ2-3|TRBV7-9|TRBD1|.
TGTGCCAGCAGCCACGACAGGGCTAGTCGCACAGATACGCAGTATTTT
CASSHDRASRTDTQYF
>TRBJ1-5|TRBV11-3|.|once
TGTGCCAGCAGCTTAGCCCGAAGGGGTTTAAGGCCCCAGCATTTT
CASSLARRGLRPQHF
>TRBJ2-2|TRBV7-9|.|once
TGTGCCAGCAGCCCAGTGGGCAGGGGGGCCGGGGAGCTGTTTTTT
CASSPVGRGAGELFF
>TRBJ1-2|TRBV19|.|.
TGTGCCAGTAGGGAAGGATATGGCTACACCTTC
CASREGYGYTF
>TRBJ2-7|TRBV9|.|.
TGTGCCAGCAGCACCACCGGGGGATCCTACGAGCAGTACTTC
CASSTTGGSYEQYF
>TRBJ1-3|TRBV6-5|.|.
TGTGCCAGCAGCCCCGACATCTACTCTGGAAACACCATATATTTT
CASSPDIYSGNTIYF
>TRBJ2-1|TRBV19|.|.
TGTGCCAGTAGTAAGCCCTCCCATGAGCAGTTCTTC
CASSKPSHEQFF
>TRBJ1-5|TRBV5-4|TRBD1|once
TGTGCCAGCACGACAGGGGGCAGGAATCAGCCCCAGCATTTT
CASTTGGRNQPQHF
>TRBJ2-2|TRBV30|.|.
TGTGCCCATGGAGGGGGGTCCACCGGGGAGCTGTTTTTT
CAHGGGSTGELFF
>TRBJ2-3|TRBV10-3|TRBD2|.
TGTGCCATCAGTGGCGAGACTAGCGTTGCAGATACGCAGTATTTT
CAISGETSVADTQYF
>TRBJ1-2|TRBV15|.|.
TGTGCCACCAGCAGAGATAGGCACTATGGCTACACCTTC
CATSRDRHYGYTF
>TRBJ2-5|TRBV7-4|.|.
TGTGCCAGCAGCCGGAATAGGGAGACCCAGTACTTC
CASSRNRETQYF
>TRBJ2-7|TRBV9|.|.
TGTGCCAGCAGCGTACCCGAAAGGTGCAAGCCCGATTTTGGTGAGCAGTACTTC
CASSVPERCKPDFGEQYF
>TRBJ1-6|TRBV7-2|.|.
TGTGCCAGCAGCTTAGCTCCCCCGGGACTTTCACCCCTCCACTTT
CASSLAPPGLSPLHF
>TRBJ2-2|TRBV24-1|.|.
TGTGCCACCAATCAGAACACCGGGGAGCTGTTTTTT
CATNQNTGELFF
>TRBJ2-2|TRBV7-8|TRBD2|.
TGTGCCAGCAGCCGACGGGGACTAGTCTCCGGGGAGCTGTTTTTT
CASSRRGLVSGELFF
>TRBJ2-5|TRBV5-1|TRBD2|few
TGCGCCAGCAGCCGCGAACTAGCGGGAGGCCAAGAGACCCAGTACTTC
CASSRELAGGQETQYF
>TRBJ1-2|TRBV7-8|.|.
TGTGCCAGCAGCCAAGGTGCTAACTATGGCTACACCTTC
CASSQGANYGYTF
>TRBJ1-2|TRBV5-1|.|once
TGCGCCAGCAGCGACGACCGCGGATCTAGTGGCTACACCTTC
CASSDDRGSSGYTF
>TRBJ1-6|TRBV2|.|.
TGTGCCAGCAGGGGGACGGGGTCCCTCCACTTT
CASRGTGSLHF
>TRBJ1-6|TRBV30|.|.
TGTGCCTGGAGTCCTCACAAAAATTCACCCCTCCACTTT
CAWSPHKNSPLHF
>TRBJ1-4|TRBV5-8|.|.
TGTGCCAGCAGCTCCGGAATTAGTGAAAAACTGTTTTTT
CASSSGISEKLFF
>TRBJ2-7|TRBV18|.|.
TGTGCCAGCTCACCTTCTCAGGACTACGAGCAGTACTTC
CASSPSQDYEQYF